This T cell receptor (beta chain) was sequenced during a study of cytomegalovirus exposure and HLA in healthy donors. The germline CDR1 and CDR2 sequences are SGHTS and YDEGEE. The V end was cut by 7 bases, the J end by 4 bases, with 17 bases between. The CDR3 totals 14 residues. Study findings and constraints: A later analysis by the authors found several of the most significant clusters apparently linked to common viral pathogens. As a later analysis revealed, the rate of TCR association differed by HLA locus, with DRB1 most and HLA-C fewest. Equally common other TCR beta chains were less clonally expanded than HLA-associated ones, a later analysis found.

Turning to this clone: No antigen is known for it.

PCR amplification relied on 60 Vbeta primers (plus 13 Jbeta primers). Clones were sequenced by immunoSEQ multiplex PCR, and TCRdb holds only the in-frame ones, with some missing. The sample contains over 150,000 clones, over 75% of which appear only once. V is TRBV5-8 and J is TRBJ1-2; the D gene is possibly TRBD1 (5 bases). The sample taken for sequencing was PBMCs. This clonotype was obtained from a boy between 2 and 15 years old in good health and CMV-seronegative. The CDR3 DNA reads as TGTGCCAGCTCTTACAGGCTAAACCCCTATGGCTACACCTTC. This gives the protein CASSYRLNPYGYTF.